Listed below are T cell receptor beta chains from one sample, sequenced in a study of T cell changes during pregnancy in multiple sclerosis. Profiling relied on immunoSEQ multiplex PCR, and the TCRdb table lists in-frame clones only, not all of them. The sample consists of about 51,000 clones, 93% of them appearing once. The starting material was peripheral blood, obtained in the second trimester of pregnancy. The receptors come from a female donor with multiple sclerosis, enrolled in a pregnancy study. CDR3s include the opening cysteine and the closing phenylalanine or tryptophan.

TRBJ2-3 TRBV28 CASTGTGESDTQYF
TRBJ2-3 TRBV9 CASSLRGSKTDTQYF
TRBJ1-2 TRBV29-1 CSASNAVNYGYTF
TRBJ2-3 TRBV19 CASSIAGQPSVDTQYF
TRBJ2-1 TRBV5-1 CASSWDNHEQFF
TRBJ1-4 TRBV15 CATSREGRTNEKLFF
TRBJ1-4 TRBV2 CASRAQGATTNEKLFF
TRBJ2-1 TRBV30 CASQLAGLFNEQFF
TRBJ2-1 TRBV6-5 CASSQKGTGPNEQFF
TRBJ1-5 TRBV2 CASRSGGGNQPQHF
TRBJ1-1 TRBV7-6 CASSLGTAVMNTEAFF
TRBJ2-1 TRBV25-1 CASSPALSREQFF
TRBJ1-1 TRBV7-9 CASSPRGEGAPAEAFF
TRBJ2-1 TRBV13 CASSLLAGVGEQFF
TRBJ2-7 TRBV4-3 CASSQWAGEQYF
TRBJ2-1 TRBV20-1 CSARGGHEQFF
TRBJ2-5 TRBV27 CASSLFGRAGETQYF
TRBJ2-1 TRBV7-9 CASSLTRDREEQFF
TRBJ2-5 TRBV18 CASSALLTSVKETQYF
TRBJ2-3 TRBV5-6 CASSLGLALDTQYF
TRBJ2-1 TRBV5-6 CASSLFDEQFF
TRBJ2-1 TRBV9 CASTTGLAVYNEQFF
TRBJ2-3 TRBV7-6 CASSLESVGRRSTDTQYF
TRBJ2-7 TRBV7-2 CASSSPDRGLNEQYF